The next 13 T cell receptor beta chains were all read from a single sample in a study of CD8 T cells in Susac syndrome. RNA amounts of roughly 0.5 to 1 ug underwent reverse transcription with random hexamers. In TCRdb, the immunoSEQ multiplex PCR reads were re-called with MiXCR into one record per CDR3 protein. Among some 110,000 distinct CDR3 sequences listed, about 92% were seen once. The sample comprised CD4+ T cells from PBMCs. The receptors shown here come from a human donor with multiple sclerosis.

V usage is TRBV12-3 or TRBV12-4 and J usage is TRBJ2-6; tentative D call: TRBD2 (5 bases). V lost 5 bases, J lost 2 bases, and 16 bases lay in between. The CDR3 covers 17 residues. In DNA, the CDR3 is TGTGCCAGCAGTCGACTCTTCGGGGTAGCTGGGGCCAACGTCCTGACTTTC. This codes for CASSRLFGVAGANVLTF.

This clonotype showed up just a few times. The rearrangement links TRBV9 to TRBJ2-5, with 8 bases lining up with TRBD2. After removal of 0 bases from V and 4 bases from J, the junction contained 2 bases not matched to a gene. This CDR3 is 14 amino acids long. Germline assignment: CDR1 SGDLS and CDR2 YYNGEE. The CDR3 sequence: CASSVASGGETQYF. The CDR3 DNA sequence: TGTGCCAGCAGCGTAGCAAGCGGGGGAGAGACCCAGTACTTC.

The chain joins TRBV11-2 to TRBJ2-5; D unresolved. Germline CDR1 SGHAT, CDR2 FQNNGV. V was clipped by 5 bases and J by 0 bases, with 13 bases between them. The CDR3 is 15 residues long. The CDR3 nucleotides read TGTGCCAGCAGCCCCCCCGACTGGTACCAAGAGACCCAGTACTTC. It yields the protein CASSPPDWYQETQYF.

The chain employs TRBV29-1 and TRBJ2-1, with D possibly TRBD2 on 6 matching bases. Germline CDR1 SQVTM, CDR2 ANQGSEA. CDR3 size: 15 residues. The V and J ends lost 7 bases and 1 base respectively, with 17 bases between them. CDR3 bases: TGCAGCGCCGAGAGCGCGGGGCTATCCTACAATGAGCAGTTCTTC. Its translation is CSAESAGLSYNEQFF.

The chain couples TRBV25-1 to TRBJ2-7; TRBD2 is a possible D gene (5 bases). The CDR3 sequence is 14 residues long. Germline V gene lookup returns CDR1 MGHDK and CDR2 SYGVNS. The ends were cut back, 1 base at V and 7 bases at J, with 14 bases in the middle. The CDR3 DNA follows: TGTGCCAGCAGTGAATCCGGATCCCGGAGGGAGCAGTACTTC. Amino acid sequence: CASSESGSRREQYF.

The J gene is TRBJ2-2, the V gene TRBV12-5; 9 nucleotides match TRBD2. The V segment lost 6 bases and the J segment 4 bases; nucleotides outside the gene matches: 6. Germline CDR1 LGHNT, CDR2 FRNRAP. The CDR3 sequence is 15 residues long. DNA for the CDR3: TGTGCTAGTGGACGCGGGGGGGCAAGCACCGGGGAGCTGTTTTTT. This encodes CASGRGGASTGELFF.

This chain connects TRBV7-2 to TRBJ2-5; 8 positions match TRBD2. The CDR3 loop spans 15 amino acids. Trimming removed 5 bases from V and 7 bases from J; junction bases left unmatched: 12. Germline loops: CDR1 SGHTA, CDR2 FQGNSA. CDR3 sequence: CASSDPGLGVVTQYF. CDR3 nucleotide sequence: TGTGCCAGCAGCGATCCGGGACTAGGGGTGGTGACCCAGTACTTC.

The chain links TRBV5-1 to TRBJ1-1; D call uncertain. This CDR3 contains 14 residues. The germline V and J ends were trimmed by 5 bases and 0 bases, with 11 bases remaining between them. The V gene's germline CDR1 is SGHRS and CDR2 YFSETQ. CDR3 in DNA: TGCGCCAGCAGGCTGGCGTTGGTGAACACTGAAGCTTTCTTT. Translated: CASRLALVNTEAFF.

This chain joins TRBV9 and TRBJ2-7, with D possibly matching TRBD2 (7 bases). Germline V gene lookup returns CDR1 SGDLS and CDR2 YYNGEE. The CDR3 consists of 16 residues. V was shortened by 4 bases and J by 4 bases, with 21 bases between the two germline ends. CDR3 coding DNA: TGTGCCAGCAGCCCCAACCGGGGGGCAGAGATATACGAGCAGTACTTC. It specifies CASSPNRGAEIYEQYF.

This clonotype was found once. V gene TRBV3-1 combines with J gene TRBJ1-2; D remains unclear. The CDR3 runs to 13 residues. Germline V gives CDR1 LGHDT, CDR2 YNNKEL (reference sequence). The ends were cut back, 5 bases at V and 8 bases at J, with 15 bases in the middle. This chain's CDR3 is CASSSSTGGGYTF. The CDR3 bases are TGTGCCAGCAGCAGCTCGACCGGTGGGGGCTACACCTTC. The variable domain in full, completed from reference TRBV3-1 and TRBJ1-2, reads DTAVSQTPKYLVTQMGNDKSIKCEQNLGHDTMYWYKQDSKKFLKIMFSYNNKELIINETVPNRFSPKSPDKAHLNLHINSLELGDSAVYFCASSSSTGGGYTFGSGTRLTVV.

The chain carries TRBV12-3 or TRBV12-4 and TRBJ2-1; D gene uncertain. Trimming pared 5 bases from V and 8 bases from J, leaving 10 bases between. The CDR3 length is 12 residues. The CDR3 sequence: CASSISRDEQFF. The CDR3 bases are TGTGCCAGCAGTATTTCCCGAGATGAGCAGTTCTTC.

Remarks on this clonotype: Relative to the germline gene, one junction end is altered; a read error may explain this. The chain has TRBV29-1 and TRBJ1-6; 8 bases line up with TRBD1. The germline V gene has CDR1 SQVTM and CDR2 ANQGSEA. The CDR3 totals 12 residues. The CDR3 bases are TGCAGCGTAAGACAGGGGAATTCCCCCCTCCACTTT. Its translation is CSVRQGNSPLHF. The entire variable domain, with the rest obtained from reference TRBV29-1 and TRBJ1-6, is as follows: SAVISQKPSRDICQRGTSLTIQCQVDSQVTMMFWYRQQPGQSLTLIATANQGSEATYESGFVIDKFPISRPNLTFSTLTVSNMSPEDSSIYLCSVRQGNSPLHFGNGTRLTVT.

This chain uses TRBV7-9 with TRBJ2-5; 10 nucleotides agree with TRBD2. The length of the CDR3 is 16 residues. The J segment lost 1 base and the V segment lost 6 bases, leaving 8 bases of the junction unmatched. Germline V lookup: CDR1 SEHNR, CDR2 FQNEAQ (reference sequence). The CDR3 DNA follows: TGTGCCAGCAGGCTTGTATTAGCGGGGGGCCAAGAGACCCAGTACTTC. It encodes CASRLVLAGGQETQYF. The full variable domain, with the rest looked up from reference TRBV7-9 and TRBJ2-5, is DTGVSQNPRHKITKRGQNVTFRCDPISEHNRLYWYRQTLGQGPEFLTYFQNEAQLEKSRLLSDRFSAERPKGSFSTLEIQRTEQGDSAMYLCASRLVLAGGQETQYFGPGTRLLVL.